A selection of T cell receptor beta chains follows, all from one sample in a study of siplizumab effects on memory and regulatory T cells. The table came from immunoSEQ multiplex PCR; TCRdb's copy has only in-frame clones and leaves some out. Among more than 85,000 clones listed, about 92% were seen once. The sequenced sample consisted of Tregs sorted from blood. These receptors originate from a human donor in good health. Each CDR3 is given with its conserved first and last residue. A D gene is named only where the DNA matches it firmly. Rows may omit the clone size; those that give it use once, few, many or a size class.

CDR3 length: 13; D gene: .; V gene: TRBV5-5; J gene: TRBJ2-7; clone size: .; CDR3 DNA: TGTGCCAGCAGCTGGGGAGGGGGCTACGAGCAGTACTTC; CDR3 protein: CASSWGGGYEQYF
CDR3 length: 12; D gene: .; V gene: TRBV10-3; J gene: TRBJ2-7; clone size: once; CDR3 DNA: TGTGCCATCACCGGAGATACCTACGAGCAGTACTTC; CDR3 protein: CAITGDTYEQYF
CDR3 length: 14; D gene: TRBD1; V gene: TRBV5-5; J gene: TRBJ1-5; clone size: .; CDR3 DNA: TGTGCCAGCAGACCGACAGGGGGAGATCAGCCCCAGCATTTT; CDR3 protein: CASRPTGGDQPQHF
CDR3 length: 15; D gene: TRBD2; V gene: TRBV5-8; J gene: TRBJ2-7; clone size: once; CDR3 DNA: TGTGCCAGCAGCCTCGGGACTAGCGGAACCTACGAGCAGTACTTC; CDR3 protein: CASSLGTSGTYEQYF
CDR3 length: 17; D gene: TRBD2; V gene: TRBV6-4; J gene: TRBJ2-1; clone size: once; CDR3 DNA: TGTGCCAGCAGTGACGGGCTGACTTGGGGGGGCTACAATGAGCAGTTCTTC; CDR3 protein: CASSDGLTWGGYNEQFF
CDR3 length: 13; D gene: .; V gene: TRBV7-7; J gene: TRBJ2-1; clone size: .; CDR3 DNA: TGTGCTAGCAGCGTATGGGGTTACAATGAGCAGTTCTTC; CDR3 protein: CASSVWGYNEQFF
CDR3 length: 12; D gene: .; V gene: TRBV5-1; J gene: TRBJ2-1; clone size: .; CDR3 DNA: TGCGCCAGCAGCTTACAACAGGGAGCCCAGTTCTTC; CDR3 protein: CASSLQQGAQFF
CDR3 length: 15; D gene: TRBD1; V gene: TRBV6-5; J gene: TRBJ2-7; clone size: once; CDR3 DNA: TGTGCCAGCAGTTTTTCGGACAGGGTTTCCTACGAGCAGTACTTC; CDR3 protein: CASSFSDRVSYEQYF
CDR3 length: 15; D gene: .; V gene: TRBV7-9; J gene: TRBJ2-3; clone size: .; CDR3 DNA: TGTGCCAGCAGCTTATCCGCGGTTGCGGCAGATACGCAGTATTTT; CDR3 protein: CASSLSAVAADTQYF
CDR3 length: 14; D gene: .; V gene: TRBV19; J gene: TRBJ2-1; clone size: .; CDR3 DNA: TGTGCCAGTAGTTTCCCGCGGGGTCTCGGTGAGCAGTTCTTC; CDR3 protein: CASSFPRGLGEQFF
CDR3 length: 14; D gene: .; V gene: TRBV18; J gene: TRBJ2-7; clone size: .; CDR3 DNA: TGTGCCAGCTCACCTCAGGATGGGGTGCACGAGCAGTACTTC; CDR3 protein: CASSPQDGVHEQYF
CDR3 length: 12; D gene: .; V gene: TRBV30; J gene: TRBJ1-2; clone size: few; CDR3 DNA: TGTGCCTGGAGTGTACTCAGCTATGGCTACACCTTC; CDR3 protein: CAWSVLSYGYTF
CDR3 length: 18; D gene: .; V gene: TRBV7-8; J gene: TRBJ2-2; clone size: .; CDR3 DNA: TGTGCCAGCAGCTTAGGGGTCCCCGGGACGATATTGACCGGGGAGCTGTTTTTT; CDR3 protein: CASSLGVPGTILTGELFF
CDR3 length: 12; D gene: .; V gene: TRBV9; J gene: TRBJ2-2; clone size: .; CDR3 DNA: TGTGCCAGCGCGAGGGGAACCGGGGAGCTGTTTTTT; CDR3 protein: CASARGTGELFF
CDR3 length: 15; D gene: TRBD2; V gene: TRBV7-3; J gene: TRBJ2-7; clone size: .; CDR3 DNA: TGTGCCAGCAGCTCCGGGACTAGCGGGAGCTACGAGCAGTACTTC; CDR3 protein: CASSSGTSGSYEQYF
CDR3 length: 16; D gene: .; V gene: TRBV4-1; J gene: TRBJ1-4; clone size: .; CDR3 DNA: TGCGCCAGCAGCCAAGACGTGACGGGGGTAAATGAAAAACTGTTTTTT; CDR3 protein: CASSQDVTGVNEKLFF
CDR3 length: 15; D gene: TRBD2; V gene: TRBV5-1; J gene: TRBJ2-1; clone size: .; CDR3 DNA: TGCGCCAGCAGCACGACTAGCGGGACGTACAATGAGCAGTTCTTC; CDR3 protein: CASSTTSGTYNEQFF
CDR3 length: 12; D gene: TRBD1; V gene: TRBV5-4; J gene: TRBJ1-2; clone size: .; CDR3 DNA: TGTGCCAGCAGCACGACAGGGAGTGGCTACACCTTC; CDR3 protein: CASSTTGSGYTF
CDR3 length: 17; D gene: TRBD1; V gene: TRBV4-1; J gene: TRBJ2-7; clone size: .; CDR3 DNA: TGCGCCAGCAGCCAAAAAATGCGCGGGACAGGGACCGACGAGCAGTACTTC; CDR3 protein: CASSQKMRGTGTDEQYF
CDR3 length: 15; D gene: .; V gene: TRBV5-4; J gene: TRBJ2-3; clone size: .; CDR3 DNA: TGTGCCAGCAGCTTGGAACGGGGGAATACAGATACGCAGTATTTT; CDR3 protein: CASSLERGNTDTQYF
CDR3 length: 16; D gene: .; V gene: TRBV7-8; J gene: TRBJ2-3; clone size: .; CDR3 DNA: TGTGCCAGCAGCTCCTCGGAGGCTGCTCTGACAGATACGCAGTATTTT; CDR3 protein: CASSSSEAALTDTQYF
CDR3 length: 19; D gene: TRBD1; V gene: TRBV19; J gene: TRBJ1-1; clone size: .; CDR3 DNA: TGTGCCAGTAGCTATACCGGACCGGGACAGGGTAAAGGAGGCACTGAAGCTTTCTTT; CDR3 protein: CASSYTGPGQGKGGTEAFF
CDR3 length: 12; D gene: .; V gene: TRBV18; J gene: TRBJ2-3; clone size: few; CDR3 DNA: TGTGCCAGCTCACCACCGGAGAATACGCAGTATTTT; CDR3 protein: CASSPPENTQYF
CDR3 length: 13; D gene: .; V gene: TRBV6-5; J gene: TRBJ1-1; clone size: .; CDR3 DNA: TGTGCCAGCAGCCGCGTTTGGAACACTGAAGCTTTCTTT; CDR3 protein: CASSRVWNTEAFF
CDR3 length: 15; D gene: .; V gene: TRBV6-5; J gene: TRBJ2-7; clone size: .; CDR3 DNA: TGTGCCAGCAGGCCCAGGGGAGGGGGCCCCTACGAGCAGTACTTC; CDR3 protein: CASRPRGGGPYEQYF
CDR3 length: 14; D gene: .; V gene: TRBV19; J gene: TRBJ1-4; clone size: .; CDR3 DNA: TGTGCCAGTAGTATGGGAGGAACTAATGAAAAACTGTTTTTT; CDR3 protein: CASSMGGTNEKLFF
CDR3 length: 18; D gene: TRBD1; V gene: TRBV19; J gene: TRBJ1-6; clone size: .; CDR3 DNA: TGTGCCAGCACCTTCTCCGGGACAGCCAGCTCCTATAATTCACCCCTCCACTTT; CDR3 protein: CASTFSGTASSYNSPLHF
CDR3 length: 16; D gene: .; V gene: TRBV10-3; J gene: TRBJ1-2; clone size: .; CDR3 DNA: TGTGCCATCAGTGACAATACAGCCAACTTCAACTATGGCTACACCTTC; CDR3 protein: CAISDNTANFNYGYTF
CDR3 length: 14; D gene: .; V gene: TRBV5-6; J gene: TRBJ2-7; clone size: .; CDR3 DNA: TGTGCCAGCAGACTGACAGGAGACTCCTACGAGCAGTACTTC; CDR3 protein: CASRLTGDSYEQYF
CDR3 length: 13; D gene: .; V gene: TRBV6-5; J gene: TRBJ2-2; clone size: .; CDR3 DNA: TGTGCCAGTAGACAAAGGGACACCGGGGAGCTGTTTTTT; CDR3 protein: CASRQRDTGELFF